Below are 14 T cell receptor beta chains sequenced from a single sample in a study of monozygotic twins with inflammatory bowel disease. For each CDR3 protein, TCRdb gives one entry from its re-call of the 5' RACE reads, without DNA. The listing records approximately 400,000 distinct CDR3 sequences. Sequenced: blood. These receptors all stem from a human donor with ulcerative colitis or Crohn's disease, or a healthy co-twin of an affected twin (not recorded which).

The genes are TRBV7-9 and TRBJ1-2; lacking DNA, the TRBD1 call made by TCRdb goes unchecked. Per the germline V gene, CDR1 is SEHNR and CDR2 is FQNEAQ (reference sequence). The CDR3 runs to 14 residues. The CDR3: CASSTGQLNYGYTF.

This chain uses TRBV5-1 with TRBJ2-7. The CDR3 sequence is 13 residues long. The germline V gene has CDR1 SGHRS and CDR2 YFSETQ. The CDR3 loop is CASSSSFAYEQYF.

This chain links TRBV7-6 with TRBJ2-1; TCRdb names TRBD1, which stays unverified in the absence of DNA. The CDR3 consists of 13 residues. CDR1 and CDR2 (germline): SGHVS, FNYEAQ. The CDR3 reads CASSWDLVREQFF.

The rearrangement joins TRBV3-1 to TRBJ2-4; TCRdb's D call, TRBD1, is unchecked because there is no DNA. This CDR3 spans 14 amino acids. From germline, CDR1 is LGHDT and CDR2 YNNKEL (reference sequence). CDR3 in amino acids: CASKQRSWGNIQYF.

The J gene is TRBJ2-7, the V gene TRBV25-1; as DNA is missing, the TRBD1 call by TCRdb cannot be tested. The germline CDR1 and CDR2 sequences are MGHDK and SYGVNS. CDR3 length: 12 amino acids. This CDR3 is CASKGAGYEQYF.

This chain joins TRBV7-9 and TRBJ1-6. Germline CDR1 is SEHNR and CDR2 is FQNEAQ (reference sequence). The CDR3 consists of 14 residues. CDR3 sequence reads: CASSLIGGDSPLHF.

CDR3 sequence reads: CASSRSIGYNEQFF. This rearrangement joins TRBV6-1 to TRBJ2-1. This CDR3 contains 14 residues. Germline V gene data show CDR1 as MNHNS and CDR2 as SASEGT.

The chain uses TRBV27 and TRBJ2-6. Germline V CDR1 and CDR2: MNHEY, SMNVEV (reference sequence). The CDR3 has 20 residues. CDR3 sequence: CASITGIVGQVNSGANVLTF.

Here the CDR3 reads CSARGRREQFF. This chain uses TRBV20-1 with TRBJ2-1. CDR1 and CDR2 from the germline V gene are DFQATT and SNEGSKA (reference sequence). The CDR3 has 11 amino acids.

V is TRBV20-1 and J is TRBJ2-1; absent DNA, TCRdb's TRBD2 call cannot be checked. The CDR3 consists of 13 residues. The germline V gene encodes CDR1 DFQATT and CDR2 SNEGSKA (reference sequence). CDR3: CSATSGGEDEQFF.

The chain uses TRBV5-1 and TRBJ2-3; as DNA is missing, the TRBD2 call by TCRdb cannot be tested. Germline V CDR1 and CDR2: SGHRS, YFSETQ. The CDR3 sequence is 15 residues long. CDR3 in amino acids: CASSSSGRASDTQYF.

The gene calls are TRBV29-1 and TRBJ1-6; no DNA is available, so the TRBD1 call from TCRdb remains unchecked. The CDR3 is 13 amino acids. CDR1 and CDR2 from the germline V gene are SQVTM and ANQGSEA. The CDR3 loop is CSVGDRDSSPLHF.

The chain has TRBV20-1 and TRBJ1-5; TCRdb outputs TRBD1, but without DNA this stays unchecked. CDR3 length equals 14 residues. The germline V gene encodes CDR1 DFQATT and CDR2 SNEGSKA (reference sequence). The CDR3 loop is CSGFETGTNQPQHF.

The chain has TRBV20-1 and TRBJ1-1; the D call of TRBD1 rests on TCRdb alone, since no DNA is present to check it. The CDR3 is made up of 11 amino acids. The V gene's germline CDR1 is DFQATT and CDR2 SNEGSKA (reference sequence). CDR3: CSALGPMEAFF.